A single T cell receptor (beta chain) is shown here with its context. The CDR3 covers 16 residues. CDR1 and CDR2 (germline): SGHDT, YYEEEE. V lost 1 base and J lost 9; bases outside the gene matches: 13. The repertoire was sequenced with immunoSEQ multiplex PCR; TCRdb's copy has only in-frame clones and lacks some. The sample has around 50,000 clones, 94% seen once. This record belongs to a study of OX40 agonist ivuxolimab in advanced cancers. On the study more broadly: The study gave patients intravenous ivuxolimab at 0.01 to 10 mg/kg every 2 weeks.

The receptor was isolated from an adult with an advanced solid tumor such as melanoma, head and neck, liver or kidney cancer. The gene calls are TRBV5-6 and TRBJ2-1; 7 positions agree with TRBD2. The sequences come from CD4+ or CD8+ T cells sorted from blood, collected in a trial of the OX40 agonist ivuxolimab. In DNA form, the CDR3 reads TGTGCCAGCAGCTTGCCCCCGGGGGTAGCGGGTACTGAGCAGTTCTTC. Translated: CASSLPPGVAGTEQFF.